This T cell receptor (beta chain) comes out of a study of blood T cell repertoires in COVID-19 (dated by TCRdb to 2020 to 2021). Turning to the overall study: The collaborator samples originated in the United States, Italy and Spain and spanned the acute and convalescent phases of COVID-19. HLA class I and class II types, where available, came from metadata supplied by the sample provider rather than from assay-based typing. The prospective study material was composed of cDNA or gDNA derived from T cells, B-cell-depleted T cells, or PBMCs. A de-identified subject ID, COVID-19 status, age in years and sex were almost always included in the sample metadata. The samples were drawn from two sources: the first 160 participants of the ongoing ImmuneRACE study, and fewer than 1,500 subjects contributed by 6 global collaborators. The repertoires were released in a freely available public database intended as a resource for research on the immune response to SARS-CoV-2. Subjects who had been exposed to COVID-19, were actively infected with it, or had recovered from it provided the deeply sampled blood TCRbeta repertoires that made up the dataset.

The germline V gene sets CDR1 to MNHNS and CDR2 to SASEGT. V is pared back by 0 bases and J by 7 bases, with 13 bases lying between the germline termini. Taken from cysteine to phenylalanine, the CDR3 has 15 residues. The only DNA kept is the CDR3, 45 bases in frame from the first base. Participants in the prospective study were enrolled through a virtual design, were aged roughly 18 to 100 years, and lived in about 25 United States geographic areas. To assign participants to cohorts, the prospective study relied on clinical history that participants themselves reported in a screening survey and a study questionnaire. For ImmuneRACE Cohort 3, a participant was defined as recovered based on two consecutive negative NP/OP PCR tests, clearance by a healthcare professional, or resolution of symptoms. In the prospective study, mobile phlebotomists collected whole blood, serum and a nasopharyngeal or oropharyngeal swab from each participant. Prospective study participants could optionally give additional blood draws and questionnaires over an approximately 2-month period. Blood samples from the prospective study were shipped frozen or at room temperature prior to DNA extraction.

TCRbeta CDR3 regions were amplified from genomic DNA using the immunoSEQ Assay, a bias-controlled multiplex PCR. Turning to the authors' computational methods: Within the assay, amplification of reference gene primers was used to estimate how many nucleated cells each sample contained. Sequence reads were collapsed and filtered to measure the absolute abundance of every unique TCRbeta CDR3 rearrangement. Productive Simpson clonality was computed per sample as the square root of Simpson's diversity index over productive rearrangements. The immuneACCESS repertoire file appears here via TCRdb, limited to in-frame rearrangements. These files lack a portion of the clones; in checked studies, under half of the deficit traces to unresolved V genes, and the cause of the others is not known. Clonal size and the V and J genes are those of that table, whereas D and trimming came from the DNA. This sample gives some 390,000 clones in total; approximately 92% of them show up just once. The ten largest account for 0.95% to 1.2% of the sample.

The investigation overall reported the following: The quantity of clinical and demographic metadata differed by source and by participant and was supplied without curation.

Concerning this clone: Its antigen specificity is not known. The sample holds no much larger clone one base away, and base qualities are not on file.

This clonotype originated in a man younger than 45 who had recovered from COVID-19. The sample comprised PBMCs or T cells enriched from blood (not recorded which). In this chain, TRBV6-1 is recombined with TRBJ1-5, and possibly TRBD1, on 6 matching bases. The DNA reads as follows: TGTGCCAGCAGTGAAGCGGGGGTGAGGGGGCAGCCCCAGCATTTT. The translation is CASSEAGVRGQPQHF.